Below are 12 T cell receptor beta chains sequenced from a single sample in a study of shared clonotypes between healthy human individuals. Sequencing used immunoSEQ multiplex PCR; TCRdb keeps in-frame clones, though not all of them. The repertoire holds roughly 570,000 clones, with roughly 98% as singletons. Naive CD8 cells lacked CD45RO and underwent positive selection for CCR7, leaving out terminally differentiated effector memory CD45RA+ cells. Specimen: naive CD8+ T cells sorted from blood. These TCRs come from a man aged 25 to 40 in good health.

This sequence joins TRBV5-1 and TRBJ1-1, with 10 bases fitting TRBD1. The germline V gene has CDR1 SGHRS and CDR2 YFSETQ. The trim removed 3 bases at V and 4 bases at J, leaving 3 bases unmatched. The CDR3 has 14 residues. The chain's CDR3 is CASSYGTGATEAFF. Here the CDR3 DNA reads TGCGCCAGCAGCTACGGGACAGGGGCCACTGAAGCTTTCTTT.

Only one count was recorded for this clone. The chain joins TRBV14 to TRBJ2-2; weak D call: TRBD1 (6 bases). Trimming stripped 4 bases from V and 2 bases from J, with 11 bases between. CDR1 and CDR2 (germline): SGHDN, FVKESK. The CDR3 loop spans 15 amino acids. The CDR3: CASSPWTVNTGELFF. CDR3 nucleotides: TGTGCCAGCAGCCCTTGGACAGTAAACACCGGGGAGCTGTTTTTT.

Notes on this clone: Other DNA variants within this sample encode the same CDR3. The chain has TRBV7-9 and TRBJ2-7, with D unresolved. Germline assignment: CDR1 SEHNR and CDR2 FQNEAQ (reference sequence). The CDR3 runs to 12 residues. Trimming cost V 5 bases and J 2 bases, with 7 bases left between them. Here the CDR3 reads CASSPTPYEQYF. Written as DNA, the CDR3 is TGTGCCAGCAGCCCCACCCCCTACGAGCAGTACTTC.

The chain couples TRBV4-3 to TRBJ2-7, with TRBD2 as a possible D gene (5 bases). The CDR3 extends over 14 amino acids. Germline values: CDR1 LGHNA, CDR2 YSLEER. Trimming removed 1 base from V and 3 bases from J, with 10 bases in between. The chain's CDR3 is CASSQAAASYEQYF. In DNA, the CDR3 is TGCGCCAGCAGCCAAGCAGCGGCTAGCTACGAGCAGTACTTC.

This chain joins TRBV11-2 and TRBJ2-3, with 9 positions matching TRBD1. The CDR3 runs to 19 residues. Germline values: CDR1 SGHAT, CDR2 FQNNGV. Trimming cost V 5 bases and J 7 bases; bases outside gene matches: 22. The CDR3 region has the DNA TGTGCCAGCAGCCCTAGACCGCCTAGTAGGACAGGGGTTCGGAATACGCAGTATTTT. Protein product: CASSPRPPSRTGVRNTQYF.

The gene calls are TRBV9 and TRBJ2-7; D is possibly TRBD2 (5 bases). V was clipped by 0 bases and J by 0 bases, with 13 bases between them. This CDR3 region has 16 residues. Germline CDR1 and CDR2: SGDLS and YYNGEE. The CDR3 bases are TGTGCCAGCAGCGTAGATTCGGCAGGAGGCTCCTACGAGCAGTACTTC. Protein sequence: CASSVDSAGGSYEQYF.

The chain links TRBV19 to TRBJ2-3; D gene uncertain. V lost 2 bases, J lost 3 bases, and 15 bases lay in between. This CDR3 comprises 16 residues. The germline V gene encodes CDR1 LNHDA and CDR2 SQIVND (reference sequence). The CDR3 DNA follows: TGTGCCAGTAGTATACTACCCTCTGGCAGAACAGATACGCAGTATTTT. As protein: CASSILPSGRTDTQYF.

This clone has only one observation. The V and J genes are TRBV2 and TRBJ2-7, with D perhaps matching TRBD1 (6 bases). The CDR3 sequence is 12 residues long. Germline V CDR1 and CDR2: SNHLY, FYNNEI. V lost 7 bases, J lost 6 bases, and 13 bases lay in between. Here the CDR3 DNA reads TGTGCCAGCACATTGACAGGCGGCGAGCAGTACTTC. The encoded protein is CASTLTGGEQYF.

This sequence joins TRBV5-8 and TRBJ2-7; possibly TRBD2 for D (6 bases). The CDR3 is made up of 14 amino acids. Germline V gene sequence: CDR1 SGHTS, CDR2 YDEGEE. V was clipped by 5 bases and J by 3 bases, with 15 bases between them. The CDR3 is CASRTTGLGYEQYF. CDR3 DNA: TGTGCCAGCAGGACCACGGGACTTGGCTACGAGCAGTACTTC.

The chain has TRBV5-6 and TRBJ1-2, with D perhaps TRBD1 (6 bases). The CDR3 is made up of 14 amino acids. The V and J ends lost 0 bases and 8 bases respectively, with 14 bases between them. Germline V CDR1 and CDR2: SGHDT, YYEEEE. DNA of the CDR3: TGTGCCAGCAGCTTGGGCCCAGGGGCTGGAGGCTACACCTTC. It specifies CASSLGPGAGGYTF.

The chain couples TRBV6-5 to TRBJ2-3; D might be TRBD2 (5 bases). Looked up from germline, CDR1 is MNHEY and CDR2 is SVGAGI. V lost 4 bases and J lost 4, with 12 bases in between. The CDR3 consists of 14 residues. CDR3 nucleotides: TGTGCCAGCAGTTCCACCATACTAGCAGATACGCAGTATTTT. It is translated as CASSSTILADTQYF.

V gene TRBV30 combines with J gene TRBJ2-5; D unresolved. The CDR3 is 14 amino acids. Germline V gene sequence: CDR1 GTSNPN, CDR2 SVGIG (reference sequence). The germline V and J ends were trimmed by 5 bases and 7 bases, with 20 bases remaining between them. CDR3 region: CAWGPVPAEGTQYF. CDR3 DNA sequence: TGTGCCTGGGGGCCAGTCCCCGCGGAAGGGACCCAGTACTTC. The complete variable domain, with remaining parts taken from reference TRBV30 and TRBJ2-5, reads SQTIHQWPATLVQPVGSPLSLECTVEGTSNPNLYWYRQAAGRGLQLLFYSVGIGQISSEVPQNLSASRPQDRQFILSSKKLLLSDSGFYLCAWGPVPAEGTQYFGPGTRLLVL.